The 7 T cell receptor beta chains reported below all come from one sample, sequenced in a study of blood T cell repertoires in COVID-19. Only in-frame clones appear in the TCRdb table, and some are missing; sequencing was by immunoSEQ multiplex PCR. The data show approximately 130,000 clones, around 83% seen once. What was sequenced was peripheral blood. These receptors originate from a human donor in a cohort sampled during active COVID-19.

The V and J genes are TRBV24-1 and TRBJ2-1, with 9 bases that match TRBD1. Germline V gives CDR1 KGHDR, CDR2 SFDVKD. Germline trimming cut 4 bases from V and 4 bases from J; bases unmatched to any gene: 16. The CDR3 contains 19 residues. Written as DNA, the CDR3 is TGTGCCACCAGTGACGAATCCCCGGGACAGGGAATCAGGTACAATGAGCAGTTCTTC. Encoded protein: CATSDESPGQGIRYNEQFF.

There are a few counts of this clone. The chain employs TRBV4-3 and TRBJ2-3, with 7 bases that match TRBD2. The CDR3 totals 17 residues. The V segment lost 0 bases and the J segment 2 bases; nucleotides outside the gene matches: 8. Looked up from germline, CDR1 is LGHNA and CDR2 is YSLEER. The DNA of the CDR3 is TGCGCCAGCAGCCAAGATGGCGGGAGCAGTCCCACAGATACGCAGTATTTT. This codes for CASSQDGGSSPTDTQYF.

The V and J genes are TRBV6-7 and TRBJ2-1, with a possible D match to TRBD1 (6 bases). TRBV6-7 is marked as an open reading frame, function uncertain. V gave up 2 bases and J gave up 2 bases, with 16 bases separating them. The length of the CDR3 is 17 residues. The CDR3 is CASSYPGHPLAYNEQFF. The CDR3 DNA reads TGTGCCAGCAGTTACCCGGGACATCCCCTTGCCTACAATGAGCAGTTCTTC.

The chain carries TRBV27 and TRBJ1-2, with a weak D call TRBD1 (6 bases). The CDR3 has 13 residues. CDR1 is MNHEY and CDR2 is SMNVEV in the germline V gene (reference sequence). The germline V and J ends were trimmed by 6 bases and 5 bases, with 13 bases remaining between them. In DNA, the CDR3 is TGTGCCAGCAGCACAGGGTCGGGTTATGGCTACACCTTC. Translating gives CASSTGSGYGYTF.

V gene TRBV27 combines with J gene TRBJ2-2, with D uncertain. V lost 6 bases and J lost 6, with 17 bases in between. Germline V gene lookup returns CDR1 MNHEY and CDR2 SMNVEV (reference sequence). The CDR3 covers 15 residues. This CDR3 is CASRGLGNPAGELFF. The CDR3 bases are TGTGCCAGCAGGGGTCTAGGCAATCCTGCCGGGGAGCTGTTTTTT.

This chain joins TRBV19 and TRBJ2-3; TRBD1 agrees at 9 bases. V shed 10 bases and J 6 bases; nucleotides not matched to a gene: 17. This CDR3 has 16 residues. Per the germline V gene, CDR1 is LNHDA and CDR2 is SQIVND (reference sequence). The DNA of the CDR3 is TGTGCCACCAGGGCACAGGGGGCCCTACAGGGGGATACGCAGTATTTT. It specifies CATRAQGALQGDTQYF.

The rearrangement links TRBV27 to TRBJ2-3; 13 nucleotides agree with TRBD2. CDR1 MNHEY and CDR2 SMNVEV come from the germline V gene (reference sequence). J was trimmed by 4 bases and V by 3 bases; bases with no gene match: 7. This CDR3 spans 17 amino acids. The CDR3 DNA reads TGTGCCAGCAGTTTCCAAGGACTAGCGGGAGTGGCAGATACGCAGTATTTT. It specifies CASSFQGLAGVADTQYF.